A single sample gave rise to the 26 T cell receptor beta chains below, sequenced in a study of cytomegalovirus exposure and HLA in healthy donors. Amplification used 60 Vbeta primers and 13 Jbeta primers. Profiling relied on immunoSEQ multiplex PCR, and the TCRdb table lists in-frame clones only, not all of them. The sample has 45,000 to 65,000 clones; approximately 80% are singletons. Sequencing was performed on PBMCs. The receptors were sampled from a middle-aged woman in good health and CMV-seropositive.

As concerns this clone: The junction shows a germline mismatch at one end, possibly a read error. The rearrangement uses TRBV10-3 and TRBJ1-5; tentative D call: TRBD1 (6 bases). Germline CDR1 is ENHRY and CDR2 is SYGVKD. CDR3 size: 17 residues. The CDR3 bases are TGTGCCGTCAGTGAGAAGGGGACAACCGATAGCAATCAGCCCCAGCATTTT. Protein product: CAVSEKGTTDSNQPQHF.

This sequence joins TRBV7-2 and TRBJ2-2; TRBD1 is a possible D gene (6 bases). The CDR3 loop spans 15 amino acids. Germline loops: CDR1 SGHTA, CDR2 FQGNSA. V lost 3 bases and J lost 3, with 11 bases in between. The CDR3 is CASSFVNRDTGELFF. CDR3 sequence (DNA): TGTGCCAGCAGCTTCGTGAACAGGGACACCGGGGAGCTGTTTTTT.

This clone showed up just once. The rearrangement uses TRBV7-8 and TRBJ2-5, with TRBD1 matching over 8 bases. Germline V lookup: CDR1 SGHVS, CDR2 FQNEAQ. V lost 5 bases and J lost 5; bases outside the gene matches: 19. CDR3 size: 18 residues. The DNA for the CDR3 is TGTGCCAGCAGCCCGACATTGTCAGGGGGCGGCGATTGGGAGACCCAGTACTTC. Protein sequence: CASSPTLSGGGDWETQYF.

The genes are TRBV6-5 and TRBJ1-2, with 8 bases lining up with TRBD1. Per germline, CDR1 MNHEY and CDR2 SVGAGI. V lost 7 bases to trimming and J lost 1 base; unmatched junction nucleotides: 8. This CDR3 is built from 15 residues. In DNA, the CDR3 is TGTGCCAGCACCAATAGGGACAGGTTTAACTATGGCTACACCTTC. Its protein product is CASTNRDRFNYGYTF.

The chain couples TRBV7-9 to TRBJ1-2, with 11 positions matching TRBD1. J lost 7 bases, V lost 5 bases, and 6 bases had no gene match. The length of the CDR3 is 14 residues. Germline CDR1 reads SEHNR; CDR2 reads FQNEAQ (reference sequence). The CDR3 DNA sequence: TGTGCCAGCAGCACCGGACAGGGGGCGGGTGGCTACACCTTC. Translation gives CASSTGQGAGGYTF.

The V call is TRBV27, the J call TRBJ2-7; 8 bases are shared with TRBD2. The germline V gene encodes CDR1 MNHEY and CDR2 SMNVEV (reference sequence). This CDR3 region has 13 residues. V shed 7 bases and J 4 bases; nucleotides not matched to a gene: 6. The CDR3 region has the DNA TGTGCCAGCATCGGGGGGGCTCCGTACGAGCAGTACTTC. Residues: CASIGGAPYEQYF.

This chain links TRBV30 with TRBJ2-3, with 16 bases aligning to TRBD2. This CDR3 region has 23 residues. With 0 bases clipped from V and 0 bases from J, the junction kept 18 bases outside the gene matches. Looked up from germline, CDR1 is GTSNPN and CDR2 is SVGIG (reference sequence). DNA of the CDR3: TGTGCCTGGAGTGTAGTGTCTGGACGGGGACTAGCGGGGGGGCCTCCTAGCACAGATACGCAGTATTTT. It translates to CAWSVVSGRGLAGGPPSTDTQYF.

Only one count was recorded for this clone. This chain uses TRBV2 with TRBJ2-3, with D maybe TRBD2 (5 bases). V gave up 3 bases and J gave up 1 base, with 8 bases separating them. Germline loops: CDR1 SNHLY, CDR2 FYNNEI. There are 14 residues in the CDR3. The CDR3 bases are TGTGCCAGCAGTGATTCAGCGGGCACAGATACGCAGTATTTT. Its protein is CASSDSAGTDTQYF.

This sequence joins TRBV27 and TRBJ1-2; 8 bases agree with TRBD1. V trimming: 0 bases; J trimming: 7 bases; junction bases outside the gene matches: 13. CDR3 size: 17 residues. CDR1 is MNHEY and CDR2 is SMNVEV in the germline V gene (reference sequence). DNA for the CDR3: TGTGCCAGCAGTTTATCGATTAGGCCAGGGGGCTTGGGTGGCTACACCTTC. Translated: CASSLSIRPGGLGGYTF.

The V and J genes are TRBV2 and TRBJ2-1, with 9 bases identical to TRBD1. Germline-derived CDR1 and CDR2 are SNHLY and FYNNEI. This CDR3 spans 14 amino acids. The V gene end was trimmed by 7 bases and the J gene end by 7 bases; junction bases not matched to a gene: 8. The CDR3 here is CASISGTGRNEQFF. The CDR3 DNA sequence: TGTGCCAGCATCTCCGGGACAGGGCGAAATGAGCAGTTCTTC.

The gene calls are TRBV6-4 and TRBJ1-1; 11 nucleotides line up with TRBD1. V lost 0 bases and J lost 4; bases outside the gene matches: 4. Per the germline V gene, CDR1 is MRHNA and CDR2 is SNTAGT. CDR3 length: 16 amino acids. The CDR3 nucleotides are TGTGCCAGCAGTGACTCGGCGGGACAGGGGGTCACTGAAGCTTTCTTT. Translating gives CASSDSAGQGVTEAFF.

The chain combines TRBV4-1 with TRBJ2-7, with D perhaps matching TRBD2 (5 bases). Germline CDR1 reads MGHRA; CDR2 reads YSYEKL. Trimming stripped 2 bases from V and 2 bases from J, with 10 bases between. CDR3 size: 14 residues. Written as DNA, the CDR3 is TGCGCCAGCAGCCAACCAACGAGGGCCTACGAGCAGTACTTC. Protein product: CASSQPTRAYEQYF.

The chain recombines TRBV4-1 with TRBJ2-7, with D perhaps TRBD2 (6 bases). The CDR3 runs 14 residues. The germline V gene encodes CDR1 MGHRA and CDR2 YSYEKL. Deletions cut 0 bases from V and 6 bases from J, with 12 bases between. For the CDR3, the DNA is TGCGCCAGCAGCCAAGACAGCGGGTCCACCGAGCAGTACTTC. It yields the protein CASSQDSGSTEQYF.

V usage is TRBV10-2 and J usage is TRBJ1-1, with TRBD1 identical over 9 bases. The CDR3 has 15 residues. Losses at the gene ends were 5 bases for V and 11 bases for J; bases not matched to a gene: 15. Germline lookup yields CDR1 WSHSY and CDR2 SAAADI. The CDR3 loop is CASSSGTGWMGKAFF. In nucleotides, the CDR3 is TGCGCCAGCAGTTCCGGGACAGGGTGGATGGGGAAGGCTTTCTTT.

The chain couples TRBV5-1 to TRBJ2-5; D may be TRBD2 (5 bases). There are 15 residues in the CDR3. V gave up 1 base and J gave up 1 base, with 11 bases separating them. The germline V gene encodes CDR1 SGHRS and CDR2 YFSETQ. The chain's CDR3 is CASSLWQDSQETQYF. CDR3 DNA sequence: TGCGCCAGCAGCTTGTGGCAGGACTCCCAAGAGACCCAGTACTTC.

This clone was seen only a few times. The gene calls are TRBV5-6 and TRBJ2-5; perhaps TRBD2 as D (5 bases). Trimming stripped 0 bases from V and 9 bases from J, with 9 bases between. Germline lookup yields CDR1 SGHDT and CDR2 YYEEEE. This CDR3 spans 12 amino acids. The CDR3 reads CASSLAGGSQYF. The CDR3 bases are TGTGCCAGCAGCTTGGCAGGAGGTTCCCAGTACTTC.

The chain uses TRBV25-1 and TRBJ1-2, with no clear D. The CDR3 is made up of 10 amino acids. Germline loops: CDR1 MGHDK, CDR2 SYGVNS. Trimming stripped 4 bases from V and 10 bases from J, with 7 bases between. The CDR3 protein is CASSAGSYTF. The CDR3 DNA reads TGTGCCAGCAGTGCGGGGTCCTACACCTTC.

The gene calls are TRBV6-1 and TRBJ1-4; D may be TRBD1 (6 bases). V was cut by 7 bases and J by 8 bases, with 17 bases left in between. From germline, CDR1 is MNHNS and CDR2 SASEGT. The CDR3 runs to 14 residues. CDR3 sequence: CASNKRGSGEKLFF. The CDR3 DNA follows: TGTGCCAGCAATAAGAGGGGGTCTGGGGAAAAACTGTTTTTT.

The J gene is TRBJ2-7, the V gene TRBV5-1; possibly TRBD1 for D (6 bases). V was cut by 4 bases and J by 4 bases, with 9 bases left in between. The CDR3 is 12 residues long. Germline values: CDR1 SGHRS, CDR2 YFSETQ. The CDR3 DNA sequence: TGCGCCAGCAGCAGCGACAGGTACGAGCAGTACTTC. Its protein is CASSSDRYEQYF.

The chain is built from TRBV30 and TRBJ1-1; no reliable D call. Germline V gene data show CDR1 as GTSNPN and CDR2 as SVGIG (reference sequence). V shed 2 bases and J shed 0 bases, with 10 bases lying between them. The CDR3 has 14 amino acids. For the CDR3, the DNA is TGTGCCTGGAGTCTGGATAGCATGAACACTGAAGCTTTCTTT. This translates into CAWSLDSMNTEAFF.

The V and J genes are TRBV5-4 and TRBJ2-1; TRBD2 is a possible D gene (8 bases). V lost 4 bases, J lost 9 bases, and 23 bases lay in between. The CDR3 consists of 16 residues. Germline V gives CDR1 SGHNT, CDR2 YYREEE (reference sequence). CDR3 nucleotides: TGTGCCAGCAGCCCACACGGGAGGGGGCAACGGGGTGAGCAGTTCTTC. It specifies CASSPHGRGQRGEQFF.

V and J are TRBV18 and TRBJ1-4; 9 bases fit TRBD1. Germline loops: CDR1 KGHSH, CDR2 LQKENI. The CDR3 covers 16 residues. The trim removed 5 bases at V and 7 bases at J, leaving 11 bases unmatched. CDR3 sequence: CASSALSGTGREKLFF. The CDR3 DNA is TGTGCCAGCTCAGCTCTTTCCGGGACAGGGCGTGAAAAACTGTTTTTT.

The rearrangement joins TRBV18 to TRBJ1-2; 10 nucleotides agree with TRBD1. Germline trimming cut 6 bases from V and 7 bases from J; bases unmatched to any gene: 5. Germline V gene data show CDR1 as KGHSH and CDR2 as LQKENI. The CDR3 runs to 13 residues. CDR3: CASSRQGAIGYTF. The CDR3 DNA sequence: TGTGCCAGCTCCCGACAGGGGGCGATTGGCTACACCTTC.

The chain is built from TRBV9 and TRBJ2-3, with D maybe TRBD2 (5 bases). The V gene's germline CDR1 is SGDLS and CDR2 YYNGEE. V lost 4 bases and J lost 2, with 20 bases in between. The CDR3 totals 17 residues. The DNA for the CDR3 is TGTGCCAGCAGCAGACGGACTGGAGCTCCGTACACAGATACGCAGTATTTT. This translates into CASSRRTGAPYTDTQYF. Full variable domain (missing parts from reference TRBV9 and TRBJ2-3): DSGVTQTPKHLITATGQRVTLRCSPRSGDLSVYWYQQSLDQGLQFLIQYYNGEERAKGNILERFSAQQFPDLHSELNLSSLELGDSALYFCASSRRTGAPYTDTQYFGPGTRLTVL.

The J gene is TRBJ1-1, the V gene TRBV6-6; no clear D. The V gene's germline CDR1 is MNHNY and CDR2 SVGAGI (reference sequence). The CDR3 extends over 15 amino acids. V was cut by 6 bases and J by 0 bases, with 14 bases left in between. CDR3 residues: CASSPRPDMNTEAFF. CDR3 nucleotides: TGTGCCAGCAGCCCCCGACCAGACATGAACACTGAAGCTTTCTTT.

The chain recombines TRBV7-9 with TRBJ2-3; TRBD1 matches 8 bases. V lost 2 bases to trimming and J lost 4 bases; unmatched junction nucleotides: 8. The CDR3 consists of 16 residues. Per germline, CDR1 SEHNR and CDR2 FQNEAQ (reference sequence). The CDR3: CASSLNTGGLADTQYF. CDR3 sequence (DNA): TGTGCCAGCAGCTTAAACACAGGGGGGTTAGCAGATACGCAGTATTTT.